These T cell receptor beta chains were read from a single sample in a study of T cell repertoires in cytomegalovirus infection. Each CDR3 protein is one row after TCRdb ran MiXCR on the reads. The sample yields about 230,000 distinct CDR3 sequences, around 6.4% seen once. Sequenced: PBMCs. Receptors originate from a human donor in good health (CMV status not recorded). Some clones in this sample may be carry-over from other donors' samples. CDR3s include the opening cysteine and the closing phenylalanine or tryptophan. Fields, in order: CDR3 DNA, CDR3 protein, J gene, D gene, V gene, clone size. A D gene is named only where the DNA matches it firmly. Where a row states a size, it is once, few, many or the class of an expanded clone; other rows omit it.

cdr3_nt: TGCAGTGCTAGAGGGGACAAGCAAGAGACCCAGTACTTC
cdr3_aa: CSARGDKQETQYF
j_call: TRBJ2-5
d_call: -
v_call: TRBV20-1
clone_size: -

cdr3_nt: TGTGCCAGCAGCCCCGGGACTAGCGGGGGGACCACCGACTTC
cdr3_aa: CASSPGTSGGTTDF
j_call: TRBJ2-5
d_call: TRBD2
v_call: TRBV7-9
clone_size: many

cdr3_nt: TGTGCCAGCAGCTCGCTTGGTGCTAACTATGGCTACACCTTC
cdr3_aa: CASSSLGANYGYTF
j_call: TRBJ1-2
d_call: -
v_call: TRBV7-2
clone_size: many

cdr3_nt: TGTGCCAGCAGCCAAGATCTGATTCAAGAGACCCAGTACTTC
cdr3_aa: CASSQDLIQETQYF
j_call: TRBJ2-5
d_call: -
v_call: TRBV4-2
clone_size: many

cdr3_nt: TGCGCCAGCAGCCTCGGGGGCCTCTCCTACGAGCAGTACTTC
cdr3_aa: CASSLGGLSYEQYF
j_call: TRBJ2-7
d_call: -
v_call: TRBV5-1
clone_size: many

cdr3_nt: TGTGCCAGCAGATCCCCAGGAGGGTTTCGTACTGAAGCTTTCTTT
cdr3_aa: CASRSPGGFRTEAFF
j_call: TRBJ1-1
d_call: -
v_call: TRBV6-5
clone_size: many

cdr3_nt: TGCAGCGTTGAGGGTCTAGACTACAATGAGCAGTTCTTC
cdr3_aa: CSVEGLDYNEQFF
j_call: TRBJ2-1
d_call: -
v_call: TRBV29-1
clone_size: few

cdr3_nt: TGTGCCAGCAGTTACGGGAGAACTGAAGCTTTCTTT
cdr3_aa: CASSYGRTEAFF
j_call: TRBJ1-1
d_call: -
v_call: TRBV6-2/TRBV6-3
clone_size: medium-sized

cdr3_nt: TGTGCCAGCAGTGACTGGTACACCGGGGAGCTGTTTTTT
cdr3_aa: CASSDWYTGELFF
j_call: TRBJ2-2
d_call: -
v_call: TRBV6-4
clone_size: many

cdr3_nt: TGTGCCAGTAGTTTCCTGGGGCTCTCTGGGGCCAACGTCCTGACTTTC
cdr3_aa: CASSFLGLSGANVLTF
j_call: TRBJ2-6
d_call: -
v_call: TRBV19
clone_size: many

cdr3_nt: TGTGCCAGTAGTATAGGGGGGACAACTAATGAAAAACTGTTTTTT
cdr3_aa: CASSIGGTTNEKLFF
j_call: TRBJ1-4
d_call: -
v_call: TRBV19
clone_size: few

cdr3_nt: TGCGCCAGCAGCCAAGTGGCAGGGAGCGAGCAGTACTTC
cdr3_aa: CASSQVAGSEQYF
j_call: TRBJ2-7
d_call: -
v_call: TRBV4-3
clone_size: few

cdr3_nt: TGCAGCGTGGGTCGGGACGCCCACTATGGCTACACCTTC
cdr3_aa: CSVGRDAHYGYTF
j_call: TRBJ1-2
d_call: -
v_call: TRBV29-1
clone_size: many

cdr3_nt: TGTGCCAGTAGTATTAGGACAGAGGGGACCAAAAACATTCAGTACTTC
cdr3_aa: CASSIRTEGTKNIQYF
j_call: TRBJ2-4
d_call: -
v_call: TRBV19
clone_size: many

cdr3_nt: TGTGCCAGCAGCGAAGAAGGAAACTATGGCTACACCTTC
cdr3_aa: CASSEEGNYGYTF
j_call: TRBJ1-2
d_call: -
v_call: TRBV7-2
clone_size: medium-sized

cdr3_nt: TGTGCCAGCAGCTTAGTCCCAGGGGCGGACACTGAAGCTTTCTTT
cdr3_aa: CASSLVPGADTEAFF
j_call: TRBJ1-1
d_call: -
v_call: TRBV7-2
clone_size: many

cdr3_nt: TGTGCCACCAGTGAGCCGAACAGGGGAGCCACCGGGGAGCTGTTTTTT
cdr3_aa: CATSEPNRGATGELFF
j_call: TRBJ2-2
d_call: TRBD1
v_call: TRBV24-1
clone_size: many

cdr3_nt: TGCGCCAGCAGCGGCAAGGCGAACACTGAAGCTTTCTTT
cdr3_aa: CASSGKANTEAFF
j_call: TRBJ1-1
d_call: -
v_call: TRBV5-1
clone_size: many

cdr3_nt: TGCGCCAGCAGCTCCAGACCGGGGCCCACAGATACGCAGTGTTTT
cdr3_aa: CASSSRPGPTDTQCF
j_call: TRBJ2-3
d_call: -
v_call: TRBV5-1
clone_size: -

cdr3_nt: TGCAGCGTTGATGGAGGTACCGGCTACAATGAGCAGTTCTTC
cdr3_aa: CSVDGGTGYNEQFF
j_call: TRBJ2-1
d_call: -
v_call: TRBV29-1
clone_size: -

cdr3_nt: TGTGCCAGCAGTGAATGGGGTCGGGTACGGGATTCACCCCTCCACTTT
cdr3_aa: CASSEWGRVRDSPLHF
j_call: TRBJ1-6
d_call: -
v_call: TRBV25-1
clone_size: many

cdr3_nt: TGTGCCAGCAGTTCCGGGACTAGTGGCAATGAGCAGTTCTTC
cdr3_aa: CASSSGTSGNEQFF
j_call: TRBJ2-1
d_call: TRBD2
v_call: TRBV12-3/TRBV12-4
clone_size: once

cdr3_nt: TGTGCCAGCAGTTCGCTGGGACAGGGGGCGAATGAGCAGTTCTTC
cdr3_aa: CASSSLGQGANEQFF
j_call: TRBJ2-1
d_call: TRBD1
v_call: TRBV12-3/TRBV12-4
clone_size: -

cdr3_nt: TGCAGCGTTCTCCCTTCCGGGACGGGGAACACCTTC
cdr3_aa: CSVLPSGTGNTF
j_call: TRBJ1-2
d_call: -
v_call: TRBV29-1
clone_size: many

cdr3_nt: TGCAGCGTCCACCCGAGGACAGGGGGTATACCTAGCACAGATACGCAGTATTTT
cdr3_aa: CSVHPRTGGIPSTDTQYF
j_call: TRBJ2-3
d_call: TRBD1
v_call: TRBV29-1
clone_size: many

cdr3_nt: TGTGCCAGCAGCTTAGGAGGGGGAAAACATCAGCCCCAGCATTTT
cdr3_aa: CASSLGGGKHQPQHF
j_call: TRBJ1-5
d_call: -
v_call: TRBV7-2
clone_size: many

cdr3_nt: TGTGCCAGCAGCCGATTCCCCGGGGGACTCGGCACAGATACGCAGTATTTT
cdr3_aa: CASSRFPGGLGTDTQYF
j_call: TRBJ2-3
d_call: -
v_call: TRBV5-5
clone_size: many

cdr3_nt: TGTGCCAGCAGCTTAGCTCCAGGGGAGGTGTACGAGCAGTACTTC
cdr3_aa: CASSLAPGEVYEQYF
j_call: TRBJ2-7
d_call: -
v_call: TRBV7-2
clone_size: many

cdr3_nt: TGCAGCACCCTAAGGAGGGGGGGCCGCACCGGGGAGCTGTTTTTT
cdr3_aa: CSTLRRGGRTGELFF
j_call: TRBJ2-2
d_call: -
v_call: TRBV20-1
clone_size: many

cdr3_nt: TGCAGTGCTAGAGTCCCGACTCGGACAGTAGGCTCTGGCTACACCTTC
cdr3_aa: CSARVPTRTVGSGYTF
j_call: TRBJ1-2
d_call: -
v_call: TRBV20-1
clone_size: many

cdr3_nt: TGTGCCAGCAGCTCCCGGGACAGGAGCTACAATGAGCAGTTCTTC
cdr3_aa: CASSSRDRSYNEQFF
j_call: TRBJ2-1
d_call: TRBD1
v_call: TRBV7-8
clone_size: -

cdr3_nt: TGTGCCAGCAGCTTAGCGGGACACTTGAACACTGAAGCTTTCTTT
cdr3_aa: CASSLAGHLNTEAFF
j_call: TRBJ1-1
d_call: -
v_call: TRBV7-2
clone_size: many

cdr3_nt: TGTGCCGGCAGATTAGGCCGGGGGGAGGGGGCGGGGAGCAATCAGCCCCAGCATTTT
cdr3_aa: CAGRLGRGEGAGSNQPQHF
j_call: TRBJ1-5
d_call: TRBD1
v_call: TRBV13
clone_size: once

cdr3_nt: TGCAGTGCTGCCCGGGACACTCAAAACATTCAGTACTTC
cdr3_aa: CSAARDTQNIQYF
j_call: TRBJ2-4
d_call: -
v_call: TRBV20-1
clone_size: -

cdr3_nt: TGTGCCAGCAGTACGGAACGGAGGCAGTACTTC
cdr3_aa: CASSTERRQYF
j_call: TRBJ2-7
d_call: -
v_call: TRBV6-2/TRBV6-3
clone_size: many

cdr3_nt: TGTGCCAGCAGCTTGGGGAGTACCGGGACTAGCGTCCATGAGCAGTTCTTC
cdr3_aa: CASSLGSTGTSVHEQFF
j_call: TRBJ2-1
d_call: TRBD2
v_call: TRBV7-9
clone_size: many

cdr3_nt: TGCAGCGTTGGGGGTGACCTTCAAGAGACCCAGTACTTC
cdr3_aa: CSVGGDLQETQYF
j_call: TRBJ2-5
d_call: -
v_call: TRBV29-1
clone_size: many

cdr3_nt: TGTGCCTCTGACAGGGGGCTCTCGATTACTGAAGCTTTCTTT
cdr3_aa: CASDRGLSITEAFF
j_call: TRBJ1-1
d_call: TRBD1
v_call: TRBV30
clone_size: many

cdr3_nt: TGTGCCAGCAGCCTCCGGACAGGGGACAATCAGCCCCAGCATTTT
cdr3_aa: CASSLRTGDNQPQHF
j_call: TRBJ1-5
d_call: TRBD1
v_call: TRBV3-1
clone_size: many

cdr3_nt: TGTGCCAGCTCCCGGGGAGGGAGCCACAATGAGCAGTTCTTC
cdr3_aa: CASSRGGSHNEQFF
j_call: TRBJ2-1
d_call: TRBD2
v_call: TRBV7-3
clone_size: many

cdr3_nt: TGCAGTGCTAGCCGTGCGGCTAGCGGGGGGGCAAGGGGTGAGCAGTTCTTC
cdr3_aa: CSASRAASGGARGEQFF
j_call: TRBJ2-1
d_call: TRBD2
v_call: TRBV20-1
clone_size: many

cdr3_nt: TGTGCCAGTAGTCTCTTGACAGGGCTAGCCAAAAACATTCAGTACTTC
cdr3_aa: CASSLLTGLAKNIQYF
j_call: TRBJ2-4
d_call: TRBD1
v_call: TRBV19
clone_size: few

cdr3_nt: TGCAGTGCTAGAGATCCAGGCTTAGCTAACTATGGCTACACCTTC
cdr3_aa: CSARDPGLANYGYTF
j_call: TRBJ1-2
d_call: -
v_call: TRBV20-1
clone_size: -

cdr3_nt: TGTGCCAGTCGTCCCGGGCTGGGTCGCCAAGGATCCGGACTGTTTTTT
cdr3_aa: CASRPGLGRQGSGLFF
j_call: TRBJ1-4
d_call: -
v_call: TRBV19
clone_size: many

cdr3_nt: TGCGCCAGCACCTCCGGGACAGGGAACACTGAAGCTTTCTTT
cdr3_aa: CASTSGTGNTEAFF
j_call: TRBJ1-1
d_call: TRBD1
v_call: TRBV5-1
clone_size: many

cdr3_nt: TGTGCCAGCAGCTTAGTGGGGACCGGTGGGGAGCAGTACTTC
cdr3_aa: CASSLVGTGGEQYF
j_call: TRBJ2-7
d_call: -
v_call: TRBV7-2
clone_size: many

cdr3_nt: TGTGCCAGCAGCTTAGTAGATAAATCTAACTATGGCTACACCTTC
cdr3_aa: CASSLVDKSNYGYTF
j_call: TRBJ1-2
d_call: -
v_call: TRBV7-2
clone_size: many

cdr3_nt: TGTGCCAGCAGCTTAGTCGGGGGCAGAACCGGGGAGCTGTTTTTT
cdr3_aa: CASSLVGGRTGELFF
j_call: TRBJ2-2
d_call: -
v_call: TRBV7-9
clone_size: many

cdr3_nt: TGTGCCACCCGGATGAACACTGAAGCTTTCTTT
cdr3_aa: CATRMNTEAFF
j_call: TRBJ1-1
d_call: -
v_call: TRBV15
clone_size: -

cdr3_nt: TGTGCCAGCAGCCGCACAGCTAGGGTCAATGAGCAGTTCTTC
cdr3_aa: CASSRTARVNEQFF
j_call: TRBJ2-1
d_call: -
v_call: TRBV12-3/TRBV12-4
clone_size: many